This entry is about one T cell receptor beta chain. The sample comes from a study of cytomegalovirus exposure and HLA in healthy donors. V gave up 2 bases and J gave up 0 bases, with 11 bases separating them. CDR3 length: 15 residues. CDR1 and CDR2 from the germline V gene are SGHRS and YFSETQ. The assay was immunoSEQ multiplex PCR, and TCRdb's table has in-frame clones only and misses some. The sample lists some 250,000 clones, about 90% occurring once. Source material: PBMCs. The rearrangement uses TRBV5-1 and TRBJ2-5; D not resolved. This receptor was obtained from a woman aged 25-40 years in good health and CMV-seronegative. As DNA, the CDR3 is TGCGCCAGCAGCTTCACCGGATTGTACCAAGAGACCCAGTACTTC. It specifies CASSFTGLYQETQYF.